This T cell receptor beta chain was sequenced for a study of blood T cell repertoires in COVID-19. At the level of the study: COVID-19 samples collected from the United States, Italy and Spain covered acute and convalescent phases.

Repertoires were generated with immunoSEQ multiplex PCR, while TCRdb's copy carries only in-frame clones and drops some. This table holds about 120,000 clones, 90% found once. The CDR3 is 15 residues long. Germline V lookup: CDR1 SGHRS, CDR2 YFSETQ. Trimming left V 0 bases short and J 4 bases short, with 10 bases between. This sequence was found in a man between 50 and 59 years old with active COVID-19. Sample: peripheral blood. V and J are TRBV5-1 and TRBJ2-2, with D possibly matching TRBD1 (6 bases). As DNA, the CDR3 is TGCGCCAGCAGCTTGGTACAGGGCGGCACCGGGGAGCTGTTTTTT. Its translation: CASSLVQGGTGELFF.